The rows below give T cell receptor beta chains drawn from one sample of a study of blood T cell repertoires in COVID-19. Only in-frame clones appear in the TCRdb table, and some are missing; sequencing was by immunoSEQ multiplex PCR. The sample contains fewer than 120,000 clones, 70% to 90% of which appear only once. The specimen was peripheral blood. Every receptor here comes from a human donor in a cohort sampled during active COVID-19. Each CDR3 is given with its conserved first and last residue. D genes are given only for firm matches. Clone size is shown for a subset of rows, as once, few, many or a class of expanded clone.

d_gene: NA; v_gene: TRBV5-8; j_gene: TRBJ1-2; abundance: NA; CDR3aa: CASPLARSSYGYTF; CDR3nt: TGTGCCAGCCCACTTGCCCGGTCTAGCTATGGCTACACCTTC
d_gene: TRBD1; v_gene: TRBV28; j_gene: TRBJ1-5; abundance: NA; CDR3aa: CASRQSGQGTNQPQHF; CDR3nt: TGTGCCAGCAGACAATCGGGACAGGGTACCAATCAGCCCCAGCATTTT
d_gene: NA; v_gene: TRBV20-1; j_gene: TRBJ1-1; abundance: NA; CDR3aa: CSASTPRQFRNTEAFF; CDR3nt: TGCAGTGCTAGTACCCCAAGACAATTCCGGAACACTGAAGCTTTCTTT
d_gene: NA; v_gene: TRBV7-2; j_gene: TRBJ2-2; abundance: NA; CDR3aa: CASSLVGSRNTGELFF; CDR3nt: TGTGCCAGCAGCTTAGTAGGTAGCAGAAACACCGGGGAGCTGTTTTTT
d_gene: TRBD2; v_gene: TRBV14; j_gene: TRBJ2-5; abundance: NA; CDR3aa: CASSQVRGGIVETQYF; CDR3nt: TGTGCCAGCAGCCAAGTCCGGGGGGGGATCGTGGAGACCCAGTACTTC
d_gene: NA; v_gene: TRBV19; j_gene: TRBJ1-1; abundance: NA; CDR3aa: CATQRGGVDTEAFF; CDR3nt: TGTGCCACCCAGAGGGGAGGGGTGGATACTGAAGCTTTCTTT
d_gene: TRBD1; v_gene: TRBV11-1; j_gene: TRBJ2-7; abundance: NA; CDR3aa: CASSFNLDRGYYEQYF; CDR3nt: TGTGCCAGCAGCTTTAACCTGGACAGGGGATACTACGAGCAGTACTTC
d_gene: NA; v_gene: TRBV30; j_gene: TRBJ1-5; abundance: NA; CDR3aa: CAWSVIGSSNQPQHF; CDR3nt: TGTGCCTGGAGTGTTATAGGGAGTAGCAATCAGCCCCAGCATTTT
d_gene: TRBD1; v_gene: TRBV27; j_gene: TRBJ2-1; abundance: few; CDR3aa: CASSPRQGWEQFF; CDR3nt: TGTGCCAGCAGTCCTAGACAGGGGTGGGAGCAGTTCTTC
d_gene: NA; v_gene: TRBV11-2; j_gene: TRBJ2-7; abundance: NA; CDR3aa: CASSLDSWDKPYVEQYF; CDR3nt: TGTGCCAGCAGCTTGGATTCTTGGGACAAGCCCTACGTTGAGCAGTACTTC
d_gene: NA; v_gene: TRBV29-1; j_gene: TRBJ2-7; abundance: NA; CDR3aa: CSVRLTGHPYEQYF; CDR3nt: TGCAGCGTTCGGTTGACAGGTCACCCCTACGAGCAGTACTTC
d_gene: TRBD2; v_gene: TRBV19; j_gene: TRBJ2-7; abundance: NA; CDR3aa: CATQNPWEGTYEQYF; CDR3nt: TGTGCCACCCAAAACCCCTGGGAGGGTACCTACGAGCAGTACTTC
d_gene: TRBD2; v_gene: TRBV7-9; j_gene: TRBJ2-1; abundance: NA; CDR3aa: CASSGAWTSGRASEQFF; CDR3nt: TGTGCCAGCAGCGGCGCCTGGACTAGCGGGAGGGCCAGTGAGCAGTTCTTC
d_gene: NA; v_gene: TRBV5-1; j_gene: TRBJ1-2; abundance: NA; CDR3aa: CASSLAGNANYGYTF; CDR3nt: TGCGCCAGCAGCTTGGCCGGGAACGCTAACTATGGCTACACCTTC
d_gene: NA; v_gene: TRBV5-4; j_gene: TRBJ2-1; abundance: once; CDR3aa: CASSSTLDTGSNEQFF; CDR3nt: TGTGCCAGCAGCTCGACTCTAGACACAGGGAGCAATGAGCAGTTCTTC
d_gene: TRBD2; v_gene: TRBV13; j_gene: TRBJ2-7; abundance: NA; CDR3aa: CASSLSSGYSYEQYF; CDR3nt: TGTGCCAGCAGCTTATCTAGCGGGTACTCCTACGAGCAGTACTTC
d_gene: NA; v_gene: TRBV5-6; j_gene: TRBJ1-6; abundance: NA; CDR3aa: CASSQRQANSPLHF; CDR3nt: TGTGCCAGCAGCCAGCGACAGGCGAATTCACCCCTCCACTTT
d_gene: NA; v_gene: TRBV24-1; j_gene: TRBJ2-6; abundance: few; CDR3aa: CATSERGYSGANVLTF; CDR3nt: TGTGCCACCAGTGAGCGGGGATACTCTGGGGCCAACGTCCTGACTTTC
d_gene: TRBD2; v_gene: TRBV7-3; j_gene: TRBJ2-7; abundance: NA; CDR3aa: CASSSMGREKDEQYF; CDR3nt: TGTGCCAGCAGCTCCATGGGGCGGGAGAAGGACGAGCAGTACTTC
d_gene: NA; v_gene: TRBV30; j_gene: TRBJ2-1; abundance: NA; CDR3aa: CAWSDLRGYNEQFF; CDR3nt: TGTGCCTGGAGTGATCTCCGGGGTTACAATGAGCAGTTCTTC
d_gene: TRBD1; v_gene: TRBV5-1; j_gene: TRBJ1-1; abundance: NA; CDR3aa: CASGMGQSHTEAFF; CDR3nt: TGCGCCAGCGGAATGGGACAGTCTCACACTGAAGCTTTCTTT
d_gene: NA; v_gene: TRBV5-1; j_gene: TRBJ2-7; abundance: NA; CDR3aa: CASSRDTYSYEQYF; CDR3nt: TGCGCCAGCAGCCGGGACACTTACTCCTACGAGCAGTACTTC
d_gene: TRBD2; v_gene: TRBV11-2; j_gene: TRBJ2-7; abundance: few; CDR3aa: CASSLTSGSQPHPYEQYF; CDR3nt: TGTGCCAGCAGCTTGACTAGCGGGTCTCAACCCCACCCTTACGAGCAGTACTTC
d_gene: NA; v_gene: TRBV2; j_gene: TRBJ2-7; abundance: NA; CDR3aa: CASSYTTYEQYF; CDR3nt: TGTGCCAGCAGTTACACAACATACGAGCAGTACTTC
d_gene: TRBD1; v_gene: TRBV3-1/TRBV3-2; j_gene: TRBJ1-1; abundance: NA; CDR3aa: CASSPGGLSRSQAFF; CDR3nt: TGTGCCAGCAGCCCAGGGGGCCTAAGCCGGTCCCAAGCTTTCTTT
d_gene: TRBD2; v_gene: TRBV4-1; j_gene: TRBJ2-3; abundance: NA; CDR3aa: CASSGGPEDTQYF; CDR3nt: TGCGCCAGTTCGGGGGGGCCGGAAGATACGCAGTATTTT
d_gene: TRBD2; v_gene: TRBV9; j_gene: TRBJ2-5; abundance: NA; CDR3aa: CASSSSGRRQETQYF; CDR3nt: TGTGCCAGCAGCTCTAGCGGGAGACGGCAAGAGACCCAGTACTTC
d_gene: NA; v_gene: TRBV28; j_gene: TRBJ1-5; abundance: NA; CDR3aa: CASSPETGQPQHF; CDR3nt: TGTGCCAGCAGTCCTGAGACGGGTCAGCCCCAGCATTTT
d_gene: NA; v_gene: TRBV11-2; j_gene: TRBJ2-2; abundance: once; CDR3aa: CASSLVNGNTGELFF; CDR3nt: TGTGCCAGCAGCTTAGTGAACGGGAACACCGGGGAGCTGTTTTTT
d_gene: TRBD1; v_gene: TRBV11-3; j_gene: TRBJ2-1; abundance: NA; CDR3aa: CASSSQDRVGEQFF; CDR3nt: TGTGCCAGCAGCTCCCAGGACAGGGTAGGTGAGCAGTTCTTC
d_gene: TRBD1; v_gene: TRBV7-6; j_gene: TRBJ2-3; abundance: NA; CDR3aa: CASSQQPGQQIDTQYF; CDR3nt: TGTGCCAGCAGCCAACAGCCGGGACAGCAAATAGATACGCAGTATTTT
d_gene: NA; v_gene: TRBV12-3/TRBV12-4; j_gene: TRBJ1-3; abundance: NA; CDR3aa: CASSGRSGNTIYF; CDR3nt: TGTGCCAGCAGTGGTCGGTCTGGAAACACCATATATTTT
d_gene: TRBD1; v_gene: TRBV9; j_gene: TRBJ1-2; abundance: NA; CDR3aa: CASSGGAGQGIFGYTF; CDR3nt: TGTGCCAGCAGCGGGGGAGCAGGACAGGGGATTTTCGGCTACACCTTC
d_gene: NA; v_gene: TRBV20-1; j_gene: TRBJ2-1; abundance: NA; CDR3aa: CSASYGPEQFF; CDR3nt: TGCAGTGCTAGTTATGGGCCTGAGCAGTTCTTC
d_gene: TRBD1; v_gene: TRBV5-6; j_gene: TRBJ1-4; abundance: NA; CDR3aa: CASSLGTGANEKLFF; CDR3nt: TGTGCCAGCAGCTTGGGGACAGGGGCTAATGAAAAACTGTTTTTT
d_gene: TRBD1; v_gene: TRBV5-1; j_gene: TRBJ2-2; abundance: NA; CDR3aa: CASSSNTGAGAGELFF; CDR3nt: TGCGCCAGCAGCTCTAATACAGGGGCGGGCGCCGGGGAGCTGTTTTTT
d_gene: TRBD1; v_gene: TRBV30; j_gene: TRBJ1-4; abundance: few; CDR3aa: CAWSTGVGKLFF; CDR3nt: TGTGCCTGGAGTACAGGGGTGGGGAAACTGTTTTTT
d_gene: NA; v_gene: TRBV7-6; j_gene: TRBJ2-3; abundance: NA; CDR3aa: CASSLGATDTQYF; CDR3nt: TGTGCCAGCAGCTTAGGGGCAACAGATACGCAGTATTTT
d_gene: TRBD1; v_gene: TRBV18; j_gene: TRBJ1-2; abundance: NA; CDR3aa: CASSPGQDYYGYTF; CDR3nt: TGTGCCAGCTCCCCCGGACAGGACTACTATGGCTACACCTTC
d_gene: TRBD1; v_gene: TRBV7-2; j_gene: TRBJ2-7; abundance: NA; CDR3aa: CASSLRDRVDEQYF; CDR3nt: TGTGCCAGCAGCTTAAGGGACAGGGTGGACGAGCAGTACTTC